This TCR beta chain was found in a study of cytomegalovirus exposure and HLA in healthy donors. Turning to the study itself: A preliminary data release comprised roughly 80 million unique TCRs obtained from HLA-typed donors. Study results and limitations: Three of the chains that were CMV-associated were confirmed in vitro to be specific for CMV antigens. Apparent HLA restriction characterized most CMV-associated TCR beta chains in a later analysis.

Remarks on this clone: Its antigen is not known.

Primers for the PCR totalled 60 Vbeta and 13 Jbeta. The protocol was immunoSEQ multiplex PCR, while the TCRdb copy is restricted to in-frame clones and leaves out a portion. Among 95,000 to 150,000 clones listed, 80% were seen once. The ends lost 2 bases at V and 2 bases at J; junction bases unmatched: 3. Germline V gives CDR1 SGHKS, CDR2 YYEKEE (reference sequence). The CDR3 covers 14 residues. The receptor was isolated from a female donor in good health and CMV-seropositive. What was sequenced was PBMCs. The chain has TRBV5-5 and TRBJ1-1; 7 bases align to TRBD1. This CDR3 is CASSFYRGNTEAFF. The CDR3 DNA follows: TGTGCCAGCAGCTTCTACAGGGGCAACACTGAAGCTTTCTTT.